Below, one TCR beta chain is given with its context. Antigen: not known. Each of the CD4+ naive, central memory, regulatory and stem cell-like memory populations was sorted via CD45RO/CCR7/CD25/CD127/CD95/CD27. The authors obtained over 98% purity in all sorted populations. The CDR3 consists of 15 residues. V lost 5 bases and J lost 5; bases outside the gene matches: 9. Germline CDR1 and CDR2: SGHDT and YYEEEE. Expressed TCRB transcripts were sequenced after all isolated RNA was converted to cDNA. The table came from immunoSEQ multiplex PCR; TCRdb's copy has only in-frame clones and leaves some out. The table lists around 500,000 clones, about an eighth of them singletons, with about 0.045% in the top ten. The record originates from a study of beta chain features in type 1 diabetes. Whole-study results and caveats: In these data, an HLA type influence on TCRB rearrangement remained unresolved. Type 1 diabetes patients had TCRB CDR3s that were shorter (moderately but significantly so) in all four CD4+ subsets.

The sequencing sample was made of naive CD4+ T cells from blood. This rearrangement joins TRBV5-6 to TRBJ2-5; 10 bases line up with TRBD1. This TCR was recovered from a woman between 18 and 29 years old in good health. The CDR3, as DNA: TGTGCCAGCAGAAACGGGACAGGGGATGTTGAGACCCAGTACTTC. This encodes CASRNGTGDVETQYF.